The 31 T cell receptor beta chains below were found in one sample sequenced in a study of immune characterization of retroperitoneal liposarcoma (dated by TCRdb to the late 2010s). The method was PCR. This sample was sequenced with a NextSeq 500. TCRdb cleaned the public reads at Q25 with fastp, built clones with MiXCR and kept in-frame beta chains. Each CDR3 protein appears once, grouped with its most common genes and DNA. The table for this sample lists fewer than 9,500 distinct CDR3 sequences; about 40% of them were counted only once. The top ten clonotypes cover about 10% of the sample. Sequencing was performed on tumor tissue. All receptors derive from a male donor with retroperitoneal liposarcoma.

The V call is TRBV12-5, the J call TRBJ2-5; D gene unclear. Germline CDR1 LGHNT, CDR2 FRNRAP. V lost 6 bases and J lost 4, with 12 bases in between. The CDR3 consists of 13 residues. DNA of the CDR3: TGTGCTAGTGGGGAAGGGTGGGGAGAGACCCAGTACTTC. It translates to CASGEGWGETQYF.

The chain has TRBV3-1 and TRBJ2-3, with D perhaps matching TRBD2 (7 bases). Trimming removed 4 bases at V and 3 bases at J, with 17 bases between. Per germline, CDR1 LGHDT and CDR2 YNNKEL (reference sequence). This CDR3 has 16 residues. In nucleotides, the CDR3 is TGTGCCAGCAGCCCCCGAGGGGGGGTTAAGACAGATACGCAGTATTTT. Protein product: CASSPRGGVKTDTQYF.

This clonotype was counted a few times. The chain combines TRBV6-1 with TRBJ2-1; tentative D call: TRBD2 (6 bases). With 5 bases removed from V and 8 bases from J, the gap between germline ends came to 10 bases. The V gene's germline CDR1 is MNHNS and CDR2 SASEGT. CDR3 length: 12 amino acids. The CDR3 protein is CASSPSGDEQFF. In DNA form, the CDR3 reads TGTGCCAGCAGTCCATCGGGAGATGAGCAGTTCTTC.

The rearrangement uses TRBV10-3 and TRBJ2-1, with TRBD2 identical over 13 bases. The trim removed 4 bases at V and 6 bases at J, leaving 6 bases unmatched. Per germline, CDR1 ENHRY and CDR2 SYGVKD. This CDR3 spans 16 amino acids. CDR3 residues: CAISGTGTSGTNEQFF. DNA of the CDR3: TGTGCCATCAGTGGTACCGGGACTAGCGGGACCAATGAGCAGTTCTTC.

The genes are TRBV7-3 and TRBJ2-6; TRBD1 agrees at 11 bases. After removal of 2 bases from V and 4 bases from J, the junction contained 13 bases not matched to a gene. This CDR3 comprises 20 residues. Germline V gene data show CDR1 as SGHTA and CDR2 as FQGTGA. CDR3 residues: CASSLSDRDRGFRGANVLTF. DNA of the CDR3: TGTGCCAGCAGCTTATCGGACCGGGACAGGGGGTTTCGAGGGGCCAACGTCCTGACTTTC.

This clonotype was detected a few times. The chain is built from TRBV11-3 and TRBJ2-1; 13 nucleotides line up with TRBD2. Judging by the DNA end, TRBJ2-7 fits better; the J call may be wrong. CDR1 SGHNT and CDR2 YENEEA come from the germline V gene. CDR3 length: 21 amino acids. CDR3 in DNA: TGTGCCAGCAGCGGACCACTAGCGGGAGGGCCTCAGGGAAAACCGAGGTACGAGCAGTACTTC. The encoded protein is CASSGPLAGGPQGKPRYEQYF.

This clonotype appeared a few times. V usage is TRBV6-5 and J usage is TRBJ2-1; D might be TRBD1 (6 bases). The assigned J gene may be wrong: the sequence end matches TRBJ2-7 better. Per the germline V gene, CDR1 is MNHEY and CDR2 is SVGAGI. The CDR3 covers 13 residues. CDR3 nucleotides: TGTGCCAGCAACCGGGCCAGGGGTTCCGAGCAGTACTTC. Its protein product is CASNRARGSEQYF.

The CDR3 coding sequence is TGTGCCAGCAGCCAAGGGGTTTTCGAGCAGTACTTC. This sequence encodes CASSQGVFEQYF. The chain links TRBV11-1 to TRBJ2-1; tentative D call: TRBD1 (5 bases). The J call may not be correct, given that the DNA end is closer to TRBJ2-7. Per germline, CDR1 SGHAT and CDR2 FQDESV (reference sequence). This CDR3 has 12 amino acids.

This clonotype is judged large. The rearrangement joins TRBV7-2 to TRBJ2-1; 10 bases are shared with TRBD2. The J call may be in error: the DNA end matches TRBJ2-7 better. Germline V gene lookup returns CDR1 SGHTA and CDR2 FQGNSA. The CDR3 runs to 17 residues. CDR3 DNA: TGTGCCAGCAGCTTAGCCCCAACTAGCGGGAAAGGGAATGAGCAGTACTTC. It yields the protein CASSLAPTSGKGNEQYF.

About this clonotype itself: This may be a read error, as it is one base from a much larger clone. The chain is built from TRBV6-5 and TRBJ2-1; D remains ambiguous. This CDR3 is 14 amino acids long. Germline assignment: CDR1 MNHEY and CDR2 SVGAGI. The CDR3 sequence is CASSYSRRQETQDF. CDR3 DNA: TGTGCCAGCAGTTACTCCCGCAGGCAAGAGACCCAGGACTTC.

For this clonotype: A much more abundant neighbour one base away suggests this may be a read error. The chain uses TRBV6-1 and TRBJ2-1; 11 positions match TRBD1. CDR3 size: 14 residues. From germline, CDR1 is MNHNS and CDR2 SASEGT. V lost 6 bases to trimming and J lost 13 bases; unmatched junction nucleotides: 11. This chain's CDR3 is CASSRTGGQETQFF. For the CDR3, the DNA is TGTGCCAGCAGCCGGACAGGGGGCCAGGAGACCCAGTTCTTC.

This rearrangement joins TRBV10-2 to TRBJ2-2; D remains unclear. Trimming removed 9 bases at V and 2 bases at J, with 13 bases between. The CDR3 has 14 amino acids. Germline CDR1 and CDR2: WSHSY and SAAADI. This CDR3 reads CASLDGYNTGELFF. The CDR3 DNA sequence: TGCGCCAGTTTGGACGGATATAACACCGGGGAGCTGTTTTTT.

The genes are TRBV6-1 and TRBJ2-5, with 7 nucleotides matching TRBD2. The CDR3 is made up of 14 amino acids. Germline V gene lookup returns CDR1 MNHNS and CDR2 SASEGT. Trimming at V came to 7 bases and at J to 11 bases, leaving 16 bases not matched to a gene. The DNA of the CDR3 is TGTGCCAGCATTTTAGCGAGCGGGGAGAGGGAGCAGTACTTC. Residues: CASILASGEREQYF.

Comments on this clonotype: A much larger clone lies a single base off, so this may be a read error. The chain links TRBV6-2 or TRBV6-3 to TRBJ2-2, with 8 nucleotides matching TRBD1. J lost 3 bases, V lost 7 bases, and 7 bases had no gene match. The CDR3 is made up of 15 amino acids. Germline CDR1 is MNHEY and CDR2 is SVGEGT. CDR3 nucleotide sequence: TGTGCCAGCATAACCGGGACAGGTTACACCGGGGAGCTGTTTTTT. Translation gives CASITGTGYTGELFF.

This clonotype came up a few times. This CDR3 reads CASGLDSYNEQFF. The DNA for the CDR3 is TGCGCCAGTGGACTAGACTCCTACAATGAGCAGTTCTTC. The chain couples TRBV10-1 to TRBJ2-1; 7 bases are a match to TRBD2. CDR1 is WNHNN, CDR2 SYGVQD, per germline (reference sequence). The V and J ends lost 9 bases and 0 bases, in that order; junction bases with no gene match: 2. The CDR3 consists of 13 residues.

This clonotype was seen just once. The chain uses TRBV27 and TRBJ2-3; 7 bases align to TRBD1. V shed 5 bases and J 2 bases; nucleotides not matched to a gene: 7. The CDR3 is 15 residues long. Germline V lookup: CDR1 MNHEY, CDR2 SMNVEV (reference sequence). The CDR3 region is CASSLLTGTTDTQYF. CDR3 sequence (DNA): TGTGCCAGCAGTCTTTTGACAGGGACCACAGATACGCAGTATTTT.

On this clonotype: One end of the junction is discordant with germline, which a read error may explain. This rearrangement joins TRBV12-3 or TRBV12-4 to TRBJ2-2; 11 nucleotides align to TRBD2. This CDR3 comprises 15 residues. CDR3 DNA: TGTGCCAGCAGATTAGCGGGAGGGGGCACCGGGGAGCTGTTTTTT. Amino acid sequence: CASRLAGGGTGELFF.

This clonotype was recorded at least ten times. The chain recombines TRBV7-2 with TRBJ2-5, with 9 bases matching TRBD2. The J call is in doubt because the DNA end fits TRBJ2-1 better. The CDR3 is made up of 18 amino acids. Per germline, CDR1 SGHTA and CDR2 FQGNSA. CDR3 in amino acids: CASSPRPSLAGMQETQFF. The CDR3 DNA sequence: TGTGCCAGCAGCCCACGCCCCTCGCTAGCGGGGATGCAAGAGACCCAGTTCTTC.

This sequence joins TRBV6-1 and TRBJ2-1, with 9 bases fitting TRBD1. Germline V gene data show CDR1 as MNHNS and CDR2 as SASEGT. V was clipped by 4 bases and J by 5 bases; unmatched bases: 6. The CDR3 is 15 residues long. DNA for the CDR3: TGTGCCAGCAGTGGGCCCGGGACAGGGCACAATGAGCAGTTCTTC. It specifies CASSGPGTGHNEQFF.

The chain recombines TRBV6-1 with TRBJ2-5; D may be TRBD1 (7 bases). Judging by the DNA end, TRBJ2-1 fits better; the J call may be wrong. Germline lookup yields CDR1 MNHNS and CDR2 SASEGT. The CDR3 loop spans 13 amino acids. The CDR3 is CASSTGAGGTQFF. DNA for the CDR3: TGTGCCAGCAGCACAGGGGCTGGGGGGACCCAGTTCTTC.

This clonotype was seen a few times. The chain employs TRBV6-5 and TRBJ2-1, with D unclear. Between the trimmed V and J ends, which lost 0 bases and 3 bases, there was a span of 3 bases. Germline V gene sequence: CDR1 MNHEY, CDR2 SVGAGI. This CDR3 region has 13 residues. The DNA of the CDR3 is TGTGCCAGCAGTTACTCGCTCTACAATGAGCAGTTCTTC. Encoded protein: CASSYSLYNEQFF.

This clonotype was seen only a few times. The chain joins TRBV6-6 to TRBJ2-5; the D gene could be TRBD1 or TRBD2 (6 bases each). Trimming left V 5 bases short and J 0 bases short, with 13 bases between. Germline CDR1 is MNHNY and CDR2 is SVGAGI (reference sequence). This CDR3 is 15 amino acids long. The CDR3 DNA sequence: TGTGCCAGCAGTGGGGCCGGGGGCAACCAAGAGACCCAGTACTTC. Residues: CASSGAGGNQETQYF.

This clonotype came up once. The chain joins TRBV12-3 or TRBV12-4 to TRBJ2-3; 8 nucleotides align to TRBD2. The J segment lost 0 bases and the V segment lost 8 bases, leaving 13 bases of the junction unmatched. The CDR3 is made up of 17 amino acids. CDR3 residues: CASEGVAGGLSTDTQYF. CDR3 coding DNA: TGTGCCAGCGAGGGGGTGGCGGGAGGACTAAGCACAGATACGCAGTATTTT.

This CDR3 is CASSYVPADTQYF. The CDR3 DNA is TGTGCCAGCAGTTACGTTCCCGCAGATACGCAGTATTTT. The chain links TRBV6-6 to TRBJ2-3; D remains ambiguous. This CDR3 comprises 13 residues. Trimming removed 2 bases from V and 4 bases from J, with 7 bases in between. Germline V CDR1 and CDR2: MNHNY, SVGAGI (reference sequence).

The table lists this clonotype with many counts. The chain joins TRBV6-1 to TRBJ2-5; possible D gene TRBD2, 5 bases. Germline CDR1 is MNHNS and CDR2 is SASEGT. The V and J ends lost 1 base and 2 bases respectively, with 11 bases between them. The CDR3 totals 15 residues. CDR3 DNA: TGTGCCAGCAGTGAAGAGGGAGTGCTGCAAGAGACCCAGTACTTC. Encoded protein: CASSEEGVLQETQYF.

CDR3 amino acids: CASKVAGGDSEQYF. In DNA, the CDR3 is TGTGCCAGCAAGGTGGCGGGAGGGGATAGTGAGCAGTACTTC. The chain recombines TRBV6-1 with TRBJ2-5; TRBD2 matches at 9 bases. V was clipped by 7 bases and J by 11 bases; unmatched bases: 14. The CDR3 has 14 amino acids. CDR1 is MNHNS and CDR2 is SASEGT in the germline V gene.

This clonotype is termed medium-sized. The chain combines TRBV6-1 with TRBJ1-2; 12 nucleotides agree with TRBD1. This CDR3 region has 16 residues. Germline values: CDR1 MNHNS, CDR2 SASEGT. V shed 5 bases, J shed 8 bases, and the junction held 12 bases outside the gene matches. The CDR3 nucleotides are TGTGCCAGCAGTTATGGGACAGGGGGCGAAAGGGCCGGCTACACCTTC. It encodes CASSYGTGGERAGYTF.

Notes on this clonotype: This could be a read error, since a much larger clone is one nucleotide away. For the CDR3, the DNA is TGCGCCAGCAGTCAAACCGCCGGCAGGGGGCAGTACGAGCAGTTCTTC. The encoded protein is CASSQTAGRGQYEQFF. The V and J genes are TRBV23-1 and TRBJ2-1; 8 positions agree with TRBD1. TRBV23-1 is identified as an open reading frame with a role that is uncertain. J lost 10 bases, V lost 2 bases, and 13 bases had no gene match. CDR3 length: 16 residues.

This rearrangement joins TRBV7-2 to TRBJ2-1, with TRBD2 identical over 8 bases. The CDR3 has 15 residues. Germline lookup yields CDR1 SGHTA and CDR2 FQGNSA. Losses at the gene ends were 1 base for V and 4 bases for J; bases not matched to a gene: 3. The CDR3 region is CASSLGREGYNEQFF. DNA for the CDR3: TGTGCCAGCAGCTTAGGTCGGGAGGGTTACAATGAGCAGTTCTTC.

The chain couples TRBV10-3 to TRBJ2-7; D could derive from TRBD1 or TRBD2 (5 bases each). Germline CDR1 and CDR2: ENHRY and SYGVKD. Trimming shortened V by 4 bases and J by 3 bases, and 22 bases separated the two germline ends. The CDR3 is 17 residues long. CDR3 DNA sequence: TGTGCCATCAGTGTCTCCGGGACCTATAAAGGGAACTACGAGCAGTACTTC. This sequence encodes CAISVSGTYKGNYEQYF.

This clonotype ranks as large. This chain connects TRBV6-1 to TRBJ2-1; the D call may be TRBD1 or TRBD2 (5 bases each). The J call may be faulty, since TRBJ2-7 better matches the DNA end. The length of the CDR3 is 14 residues. Germline values: CDR1 MNHNS, CDR2 SASEGT. CDR3 sequence reads: CASSSGPGRYEQYF. The DNA of the CDR3 is TGTGCCAGCAGTTCCGGACCGGGACGCTACGAGCAGTACTTC.